This T cell receptor (beta chain) is drawn from a study of blood T cell repertoires in COVID-19. Study overall: The study drew acute and convalescent COVID-19 samples from the United States, Italy and Spain.

Participants came from fewer than 25 US areas, aged roughly 18 to 95 years. Cohort assignment relied on participant-reported clinical history. The CDR3 has 16 amino acids. CDR1 and CDR2 from the germline V gene are SGHRS and YFSETQ. J was trimmed by 5 bases and V by 4 bases; bases with no gene match: 11. Original analysis: Estimates of nucleated cell counts were drawn from the amplification of reference gene primers. Only in-frame clones appear in the TCRdb table, and some are missing; sequencing was by immunoSEQ multiplex PCR. D and trimming were read from the DNA, whereas the V and J calls and clone size are those reported in that table. The sample has 200,000 to 300,000 clones; approximately 90% are singletons.

The receptor comes from a woman in her twenties or thirties with acute COVID-19. The chain employs TRBV5-1 and TRBJ1-1, with 10 bases matching TRBD1. Sequenced input: PBMCs or T cells enriched from blood (not recorded which). CDR3 nucleotides: TGCGCCAGCAGCCAAGCGCCCGGGACAGGGGCGACTGAAGCTTTCTTT. This gives the protein CASSQAPGTGATEAFF.